These T cell receptor beta chains were read from a single sample in a study of blood T cell repertoires in COVID-19. The table came from immunoSEQ multiplex PCR; TCRdb's copy has only in-frame clones and leaves some out. The sample contains some 350,000 clones, over 75% of which appear only once. The sequenced material came from PBMCs or T cells enriched from blood (not recorded which). The receptors come from a woman in her 30s who had recovered from COVID-19. Both conserved end residues are part of each CDR3. The D gene is left open where the match is weak. Where a row states a size, it is once, few, many or the class of an expanded clone; other rows omit it.

NA	TRBD1	TRBV7-2	TRBJ2-2	TGTGCCAGCAGCCTGAGGACAGGAGCGGCCGGGGAGCTGTTTTTT	CASSLRTGAAGELFF
NA	NA	TRBV14	TRBJ1-6	TGTGCCAGCAGCCAACTCAATTCACCCCTCCACTTT	CASSQLNSPLHF
NA	NA	TRBV10-3	TRBJ1-2	TGTGCCATCAGTGAGTCGACAGACTATGGCTACACCTTC	CAISESTDYGYTF
NA	TRBD1	TRBV4-2	TRBJ1-5	TGTGCCAGCAGCCGTTGGACAGGGGGAAATCAGCCCCAGCATTTT	CASSRWTGGNQPQHF
NA	NA	TRBV25-1	TRBJ1-1	TGTGCCAGCAGTTCTCACTCCGGGGACACTGAAGCTTTCTTT	CASSSHSGDTEAFF
NA	TRBD1	TRBV30	TRBJ2-7	TGTGCCTGCACCTGGACAGGGAGCTACGAGCAGTACTTC	CACTWTGSYEQYF
NA	NA	TRBV13	TRBJ1-4	TGTGCCAGCAGCTCACGACGGAGGACTAATGAAAAACTGTTTTTT	CASSSRRRTNEKLFF
once	NA	TRBV18	TRBJ1-5	TGTGCCAGCTCACCACCAGGGACAAGCAATCAGCCCCAGCATTTT	CASSPPGTSNQPQHF
NA	NA	TRBV19	TRBJ1-4	TGTGCCAGTAGTATAGATCCGGGGGTTAATGAAAAACTGTTTTTT	CASSIDPGVNEKLFF
NA	NA	TRBV2	TRBJ1-1	TGTGCCAGCAGTGAAGGGCAGGGGCGGCCTGAAGCTTTCTTT	CASSEGQGRPEAFF
NA	NA	TRBV30	TRBJ1-3	TGTGCCTGGAGTGTCGCTGGAAACACCATATATTTT	CAWSVAGNTIYF
NA	NA	TRBV29-1	TRBJ1-3	TGCAGCGTTGACCCTGGGGGCTTAGAAGGAAACACCATATATTTT	CSVDPGGLEGNTIYF
NA	NA	TRBV6-5	TRBJ1-6	TGTGCCAGCAGTTACGGGGGGGCTGGGTATAATTCACCCCTCCACTTT	CASSYGGAGYNSPLHF
NA	NA	TRBV19	TRBJ2-3	TGTGCCAGTACCCCAATTGGGGCTCACACAGATACGCAGTATTTT	CASTPIGAHTDTQYF
NA	NA	TRBV6-5	TRBJ2-7	TGTGCCAGCAGGACTCCAGGGGCCTACGAGCAGTACTTC	CASRTPGAYEQYF
NA	TRBD2	TRBV28	TRBJ2-5	TGTGCCAGCAGTTTAGGGGAGGGCGGGGGTCAAGAGACCCAGTACTTC	CASSLGEGGGQETQYF
NA	NA	TRBV7-8	TRBJ2-6	TGTGCCAGCAGCCCAATAGGGGGGGCACGGGGGGCCAACGTCCTGACTTTC	CASSPIGGARGANVLTF
NA	TRBD2	TRBV7-2	TRBJ2-1	TGTGCCAGCAGCTTAGCACTAGCGGCCTTCAATGAGCAGTTCTTC	CASSLALAAFNEQFF
once	TRBD1	TRBV6-2/TRBV6-3	TRBJ2-1	TGTGCCAGCAGTTCTCCGGGACAGGGGAATGAGCAGTTCTTC	CASSSPGQGNEQFF
once	NA	TRBV12-5	TRBJ2-1	TGTGCTAGTGGTTTGGTACGGAGTACTAGTTACGACAATGAGCAGTTCTTC	CASGLVRSTSYDNEQFF
NA	TRBD1	TRBV5-1	TRBJ1-4	TGCGCCAGCAGCTTGGGCCCAGGGGGTGGTGAAAAACTGTTTTTT	CASSLGPGGGEKLFF
NA	NA	TRBV2	TRBJ2-5	TGTGCCAGCAGTGAGGAGGAGACCCAGTACTTC	CASSEEETQYF
NA	NA	TRBV27	TRBJ1-5	TGTGCCAGCAGTAGACAGGTCGGCGGTCAGCCCCAGCATTTT	CASSRQVGGQPQHF
NA	NA	TRBV27	TRBJ2-2	TGTGCCAGCTCTAGTTTATCGCGGGACAGCTATTCCGGGGAGCTGTTTTTT	CASSSLSRDSYSGELFF
NA	NA	TRBV19	TRBJ1-4	TGTGCCAGTAGTATTGCAGGGGTGGCTGAAAAACTGTTTTTT	CASSIAGVAEKLFF
NA	TRBD1	TRBV28	TRBJ1-1	TGTGCCAGCAGTTCCTATTGGACAGGGAACACTGAAGCTTTCTTT	CASSSYWTGNTEAFF
NA	TRBD1	TRBV18	TRBJ1-2	TGTGCCAGCTCACCCGGACAGGGAGACTATGGCTACACCTTC	CASSPGQGDYGYTF